These T cell receptor beta chains were read from a single sample in a study of cytomegalovirus exposure and HLA in healthy donors. Libraries were prepared by immunoSEQ multiplex PCR; TCRdb keeps only in-frame clonotypes and omits some of them. This table has around 210,000 clones, roughly 81% appearing once. Sample: PBMCs. These receptor sequences come from a girl aged 2 to 9 in good health and CMV-seronegative. The CDR3 runs from the conserved cysteine through the conserved F or W. Each record gives: J gene, V gene, CDR3 protein.

j_gene: TRBJ2-3; v_gene: TRBV7-2; CDR3aa: CASSLGALAGGLGTDTQYF
j_gene: TRBJ2-2; v_gene: TRBV18; CDR3aa: CASSPSGDTGELFF
j_gene: TRBJ1-2; v_gene: TRBV5-1; CDR3aa: CASSSRTGYNYGYTF
j_gene: TRBJ2-7; v_gene: TRBV25-1; CDR3aa: CASSETTGAYEQYF
j_gene: TRBJ2-1; v_gene: TRBV25-1; CDR3aa: CASSEWGTASYNEQFF
j_gene: TRBJ1-3; v_gene: TRBV11-2; CDR3aa: CASSRAPGSGGNTIYF
j_gene: TRBJ1-3; v_gene: TRBV2; CDR3aa: CASNLDMTIGNTIYF
j_gene: TRBJ1-4; v_gene: TRBV29-1; CDR3aa: CSVKRQGGTNEKLFF
j_gene: TRBJ2-3; v_gene: TRBV30; CDR3aa: CAWSSTAGVTDTQYF
j_gene: TRBJ1-2; v_gene: TRBV30; CDR3aa: CAWDEGLYYGYTF
j_gene: TRBJ2-1; v_gene: TRBV27; CDR3aa: CASSARLLAGGNEQFF
j_gene: TRBJ2-1; v_gene: TRBV10-2; CDR3aa: CASGETSYNEQFF
j_gene: TRBJ1-3; v_gene: TRBV5-4; CDR3aa: CASSLTGPSGNTIYF
j_gene: TRBJ2-2; v_gene: TRBV6-4; CDR3aa: CASSDSSPGGWDTGELFF
j_gene: TRBJ2-4; v_gene: TRBV19; CDR3aa: CASSQGTAQQYF
j_gene: TRBJ1-2; v_gene: TRBV2; CDR3aa: CASNTGGYGYTF
j_gene: TRBJ1-1; v_gene: TRBV30; CDR3aa: CAWIPYGQKPEAFF
j_gene: TRBJ2-1; v_gene: TRBV9; CDR3aa: CASSVAGTSGSYEQFF
j_gene: TRBJ1-3; v_gene: TRBV7-2; CDR3aa: CASSLRRGSGNTIYF
j_gene: TRBJ1-3; v_gene: TRBV5-5; CDR3aa: CASSWVTGNRSGNTIYF
j_gene: TRBJ1-5; v_gene: TRBV6-6; CDR3aa: CASSDTGSNQPQHF
j_gene: TRBJ2-1; v_gene: TRBV5-1; CDR3aa: CASGSSGTSGRNEQFF
j_gene: TRBJ1-2; v_gene: TRBV5-1; CDR3aa: CASSFEGNYGYTF
j_gene: TRBJ2-7; v_gene: TRBV6-1; CDR3aa: CASTGAYEQYF
j_gene: TRBJ2-3; v_gene: TRBV30; CDR3aa: CAWSVWFGGGTDTQYF
j_gene: TRBJ1-2; v_gene: TRBV7-9; CDR3aa: CASSRGQGADGYTF
j_gene: TRBJ2-7; v_gene: TRBV19; CDR3aa: CATRTGTGRYEQYF
j_gene: TRBJ2-3; v_gene: TRBV10-1; CDR3aa: CASREQGADTQYF
j_gene: TRBJ2-1; v_gene: TRBV11-3; CDR3aa: CASSLGSSYNEQFF
j_gene: TRBJ1-1; v_gene: TRBV7-6; CDR3aa: CASSLDSGRGQEAFF
j_gene: TRBJ1-1; v_gene: TRBV6-1; CDR3aa: CASSEEGEGWTEAFF
j_gene: TRBJ2-2; v_gene: TRBV19; CDR3aa: CASSPGGLAGVSGELFF
j_gene: TRBJ1-2; v_gene: TRBV25-1; CDR3aa: CASSEFEDDYGYTF
j_gene: TRBJ2-7; v_gene: TRBV2; CDR3aa: CASSGLAGPYEQYF
j_gene: TRBJ2-7; v_gene: TRBV10-2; CDR3aa: CASRDFSYEQYF
j_gene: TRBJ2-7; v_gene: TRBV19; CDR3aa: CASTPTGAYEQYF
j_gene: TRBJ2-5; v_gene: TRBV18; CDR3aa: CASSPSTVETQYF
j_gene: TRBJ1-5; v_gene: TRBV19; CDR3aa: CASSIAGRGQPQHF
j_gene: TRBJ2-7; v_gene: TRBV27; CDR3aa: CASSLSGVSYEQYF
j_gene: TRBJ2-1; v_gene: TRBV21-1; CDR3aa: CASSEFGEQFF
j_gene: TRBJ1-6; v_gene: TRBV6-6; CDR3aa: CASSYSRQGYSPLHF
j_gene: TRBJ1-1; v_gene: TRBV5-4; CDR3aa: CASSRDWAPEAFF
j_gene: TRBJ2-5; v_gene: TRBV2; CDR3aa: CASSGGGGETQYF
j_gene: TRBJ1-5; v_gene: TRBV10-3; CDR3aa: CAISPPPEREDDQPQHF
j_gene: TRBJ1-4; v_gene: TRBV7-9; CDR3aa: CASSLARYRVSNEKLFF
j_gene: TRBJ1-2; v_gene: TRBV6-5; CDR3aa: CASSNSPGANYGYTF
j_gene: TRBJ2-7; v_gene: TRBV7-9; CDR3aa: CASSLGVGEGGEQYF
j_gene: TRBJ2-5; v_gene: TRBV6-5; CDR3aa: CASSYSGSQETQYF
j_gene: TRBJ1-2; v_gene: TRBV7-8; CDR3aa: CASSPGRGGWKNGKNGYTF
j_gene: TRBJ2-3; v_gene: TRBV5-1; CDR3aa: CASSLERVSTDTQYF
j_gene: TRBJ2-2; v_gene: TRBV6-1; CDR3aa: CASSEGANTGELFF
j_gene: TRBJ1-4; v_gene: TRBV10-2; CDR3aa: CASGGTANEKLFF
j_gene: TRBJ2-3; v_gene: TRBV9; CDR3aa: CASSVGNSGDTDTQYF
j_gene: TRBJ1-1; v_gene: TRBV9; CDR3aa: CASSPGEGTEAFF